This TCR beta chain was profiled in a study of blood T cells in healthy people across ages. For the second PCR, which ran for about 6 to 12 cycles, a sample-barcoded 5' primer and a J-beta primer mix were used. Each CDR3 protein gets one entry after TCRdb re-called the 5' RACE reads with MiXCR. The sample contains 1.4 million to 1.5 million distinct CDR3 sequences, around 39% of which appear only once. Sequenced material: blood. This TCR came from a woman aged 18-29 years in good health.

The CDR3 here is CASSKSSGRHQETQYF. In DNA form, the CDR3 reads TGTGCCAGCAGCAAGTCTAGCGGGAGGCACCAAGAGACCCAGTACTTC. The chain employs TRBV5-6 and TRBJ2-5, with 11 bases fitting TRBD2. V was clipped by 4 bases and J by 0 bases; unmatched bases: 5. Germline V lookup: CDR1 SGHDT, CDR2 YYEEEE. The CDR3 spans 16 residues.